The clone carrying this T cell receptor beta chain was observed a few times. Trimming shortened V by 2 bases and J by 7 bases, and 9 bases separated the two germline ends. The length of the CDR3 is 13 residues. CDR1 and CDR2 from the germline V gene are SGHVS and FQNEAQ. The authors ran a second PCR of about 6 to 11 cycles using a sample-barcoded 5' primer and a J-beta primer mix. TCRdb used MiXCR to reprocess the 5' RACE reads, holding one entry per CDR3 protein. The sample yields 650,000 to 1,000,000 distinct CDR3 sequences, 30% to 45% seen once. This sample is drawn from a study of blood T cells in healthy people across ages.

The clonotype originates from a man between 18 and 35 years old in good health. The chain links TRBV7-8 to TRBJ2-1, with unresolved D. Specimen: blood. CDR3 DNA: TGTGCCAGCAGCTTAATGACTTCAAATGAGCAGTTCTTC. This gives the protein CASSLMTSNEQFF.